Listed below are T cell receptor beta chains from one sample, sequenced in a study of T cell responses to AZD1222 COVID-19 vaccine. Assay: immunoSEQ multiplex PCR; the TCRdb copy retains only in-frame clones and omits some. The sample contains some 150,000 clones, about nine tenths of which appear only once. The sequences come from peripheral blood, collected 28 days after the second AZD1222 dose. The receptors originated from an adult who received the AZD1222 COVID-19 vaccine. Both conserved end residues are part of each CDR3. A D gene is named only where the DNA matches it firmly. Clone size, where shown, is once, few, many, or a class for clones that have expanded.

abundance | d_gene | j_gene | v_gene | CDR3nt | CDR3aa
. | TRBD1 | TRBJ1-1 | TRBV6-5 | TGTGCCAGCCTCCCGGGACAGCAGAACACTGAAGCTTTCTTT | CASLPGQQNTEAFF
. | TRBD1 | TRBJ2-7 | TRBV29-1 | TGCAGCGTTGAAGGGACAGGGGGCGGCGAGCAGTACTTC | CSVEGTGGGEQYF
. | . | TRBJ2-2 | TRBV9 | TGTGCCAGCAGCGTGGGGACCGAGACTCTGGAGCTGTTTTTT | CASSVGTETLELFF
. | TRBD2 | TRBJ2-3 | TRBV28 | TGTGCCAGCGGCCGCAGGGGCCTAGCGGGAGGTATTAGCACAGATACGCAGTATTTT | CASGRRGLAGGISTDTQYF
. | . | TRBJ2-1 | TRBV12-3/TRBV12-4 | TGTGCCAGCAGTGTGCCCGCCCACAATGAGCAGTTCTTC | CASSVPAHNEQFF
once | . | TRBJ2-3 | TRBV7-9 | TGTGCCAGCAGCTCGGACGCGGATACGCAGTATTTT | CASSSDADTQYF
. | . | TRBJ2-7 | TRBV2 | TGTGCCAGCACCCTAAGGCCGTTGGGCTACGAGCAGTACTTC | CASTLRPLGYEQYF
. | . | TRBJ2-7 | TRBV7-8 | TGTGCCAGCAGCTTGGTCGATTCCTACGAGCAGTACTTC | CASSLVDSYEQYF
. | TRBD1 | TRBJ2-7 | TRBV9 | TGTGCCAGCAGCGTCGTACCGACAGGGGCCTACGAGCAGTACTTC | CASSVVPTGAYEQYF
few | . | TRBJ1-5 | TRBV19 | TGTGCCAGTGCGCCGGACAGCAATCAGCCCCAGCATTTT | CASAPDSNQPQHF
. | . | TRBJ1-2 | TRBV28 | TGTGCCAGCAGTTTGGCAGGGCGGGCTTCTGGCTACACCTTC | CASSLAGRASGYTF
few | . | TRBJ1-3 | TRBV11-3 | TGTGCCAGCAGCTTAGTCGCTGCAATCTCTGGAAACACCATATATTTT | CASSLVAAISGNTIYF
. | TRBD2 | TRBJ2-2 | TRBV7-2 | TGTGCCAGCAGCCAGATTAGCGGGAGTTCGATCACCGGGGAGCTGTTTTTT | CASSQISGSSITGELFF
once | TRBD1 | TRBJ1-1 | TRBV7-9 | TGTGCCAGCAGCCAACAGGGGGCGAGGACTGAAGCTTTCTTT | CASSQQGARTEAFF
. | . | TRBJ2-7 | TRBV4-1 | TGCGCCAGCAGCCAAGATTTACAGGGTGGTTACGAGCAGTACTTC | CASSQDLQGGYEQYF
. | . | TRBJ1-3 | TRBV19 | TGTGCCAGTAGTCCCCAGGGCAAGTTGGGAAACACCATATATTTT | CASSPQGKLGNTIYF
. | . | TRBJ1-5 | TRBV27 | TGTGCCAGCAGTCCGGGACAATCTAGCAATCAGCCCCAGCATTTT | CASSPGQSSNQPQHF
. | . | TRBJ2-3 | TRBV21-1 | TGTGCCAGCAGCTCACCGCGACTAGCGGGAAGGATAACAGATACGCAGTATTTT | CASSSPRLAGRITDTQYF
. | TRBD2 | TRBJ2-3 | TRBV18 | TGTGCCAGCTCACCACCAGGACTAGCGGGCACAGATACGCAGTATTTT | CASSPPGLAGTDTQYF
. | . | TRBJ2-1 | TRBV3-1/TRBV3-2 | TGTGCCAGCAGCCACTCCCCAGACAAGCAGTTCTTC | CASSHSPDKQFF
. | TRBD2 | TRBJ2-7 | TRBV7-2 | TGTGCCAGCAGCCTCGGACTAGCGGAAGGGTACGAGCAGTACTTC | CASSLGLAEGYEQYF
once | . | TRBJ1-4 | TRBV30 | TGTGCCTGGAGTGCGGCACCCGCAGGGGAAAAACTGTTTTTT | CAWSAAPAGEKLFF
once | . | TRBJ1-1 | TRBV12-5 | TGTGCTAGTGGTTTTTCTGGGTTTGGTGCCCCGAACACTGAAGCTTTCTTT | CASGFSGFGAPNTEAFF
. | TRBD1 | TRBJ2-1 | TRBV2 | TGTGCCAGCACTATAGACAGGGTAAGCTCCTACAATGAGCAGTTCTTC | CASTIDRVSSYNEQFF
. | . | TRBJ1-5 | TRBV19 | TGTGCCAGTAGTATAACAGGGAATCAGCCCCAGCATTTT | CASSITGNQPQHF
. | . | TRBJ1-1 | TRBV30 | TGTGCCTGGAGTTCCGAGGGCACTGAAGCTTTCTTT | CAWSSEGTEAFF
. | . | TRBJ1-1 | TRBV11-2 | TGTGCCAGCAGCCCAACTGGGCAGTGGGGGAACACTGAAGCTTTCTTT | CASSPTGQWGNTEAFF
. | . | TRBJ1-5 | TRBV28 | TGTGCCAGCAGGTTAAAGGGCAATCAGCCCCAGCATTTT | CASRLKGNQPQHF
. | TRBD1 | TRBJ2-3 | TRBV27 | TGTGCCAGCAGCCATGACAGGGTGATCACAGATACGCAGTATTTT | CASSHDRVITDTQYF
. | . | TRBJ1-4 | TRBV5-1 | TGCGCCAGCAGCCCCAACCCGGACAAGGCTAATGAAAAACTGTTTTTT | CASSPNPDKANEKLFF
once | . | TRBJ2-1 | TRBV3-1/TRBV3-2 | TGTGCCAGCAGCCAACCGGGGTCACTGGCATATGAGCAGTTCTTC | CASSQPGSLAYEQFF
. | TRBD1 | TRBJ2-7 | TRBV18 | TGTGCCAGCTCGAATGGGGACAGGGCGCGCGAGCAGTACTTC | CASSNGDRAREQYF
. | TRBD1 | TRBJ2-1 | TRBV6-1 | TGTGCCAGCAGTGAAGGTTGGACAGGCCAGTTCTTC | CASSEGWTGQFF
. | TRBD1 | TRBJ2-1 | TRBV4-3 | TGCGCCAGTGATTCCGGGACAGGGGGCGATGAGCAGTTCTTC | CASDSGTGGDEQFF
once | . | TRBJ2-7 | TRBV28 | TGTGCCAGCAGTCCTCAGGGGGAGGGCCTGAACGAGCAGTACTTC | CASSPQGEGLNEQYF
. | . | TRBJ2-7 | TRBV29-1 | TGCAGCGTCCAACCCGGGGGTACCTACGAGCAGTACTTC | CSVQPGGTYEQYF
. | . | TRBJ1-3 | TRBV30 | TGTGCCTGGATCCACTCTGGAAACACCATATATTTT | CAWIHSGNTIYF
. | . | TRBJ1-1 | TRBV12-5 | TGTGCTAGTGGGGTAAACACGGGCACTGAAGCTTTCTTT | CASGVNTGTEAFF
. | TRBD1 | TRBJ2-6 | TRBV5-1 | TGCGCCAGCAGCTTGGAGGAGGGGACAGGGTCGACCTCTGGGGCCAACGTCCTGACTTTC | CASSLEEGTGSTSGANVLTF
. | TRBD2 | TRBJ2-1 | TRBV28 | TGTGCCAGCAGCTCCCGGACTAGCGGGAGACGGGGTGAGCAGTTCTTC | CASSSRTSGRRGEQFF
. | . | TRBJ2-2 | TRBV24-1 | TGTGCCACCAGTAGACACACCGGGGAGCTGTTTTTT | CATSRHTGELFF
. | . | TRBJ2-7 | TRBV27 | TGTGCCAGCAGTTTAATCGGTTCGGGACTTCAGTACGAGCAGTACTTC | CASSLIGSGLQYEQYF
. | . | TRBJ1-2 | TRBV4-1 | TGCGCCAGCAGCCAAGTTTCACCGGGGGATCCAGGTGGCTACACCTTC | CASSQVSPGDPGGYTF
. | . | TRBJ2-2 | TRBV19 | TGTGCCAGTAGTACCACCGGGGAGCTGTTTTTT | CASSTTGELFF
. | . | TRBJ2-2 | TRBV10-1 | TGCGCCAGCAGTTTGGGGACCGGGGAGCTGTTTTTT | CASSLGTGELFF
. | TRBD1 | TRBJ2-7 | TRBV19 | TGTGCCAGTAGCCAACAGGGGGCACGATGGGAGCAGTACTTC | CASSQQGARWEQYF
. | . | TRBJ2-5 | TRBV2 | TGTGCCAGTGTCCGACTAACTTGGGAGACCCAGTACTTC | CASVRLTWETQYF
. | TRBD2 | TRBJ2-2 | TRBV6-2/TRBV6-3 | TGTGCCAGCAGTTACTCGAGGGTCGCTCTAGCGGGAGGGTCCACCGGGGAGCTGTTTTTT | CASSYSRVALAGGSTGELFF
. | . | TRBJ1-1 | TRBV6-2/TRBV6-3 | TGTGCCAGCAGTTACTCGGTCCGGCTAACCGGCGGGAACACTGAAGCTTTCTTT | CASSYSVRLTGGNTEAFF
few | . | TRBJ1-6 | TRBV28 | TGTGCCAGCAGTTTAGTTCATCGACGGGGGGGCGCGATTGATTCACCCCTCCACTTT | CASSLVHRRGGAIDSPLHF
. | . | TRBJ2-7 | TRBV27 | TGTGCCAGCAGTTTACCACCCTACGAGCAGTACTTC | CASSLPPYEQYF
. | . | TRBJ2-7 | TRBV6-5 | TGTGCCAGCAGGCTCCCGGGCTACGAGCAGTACTTC | CASRLPGYEQYF
. | . | TRBJ2-7 | TRBV25-1 | TGTGCCAGCAGTGGCGCTAGCTCCCTGTCCTACGAGCAGTACTTC | CASSGASSLSYEQYF
. | . | TRBJ1-3 | TRBV7-2 | TGTGCCAGCAGTCTAACAGGAACCCTTTACTCTGGAAACACCATATATTTT | CASSLTGTLYSGNTIYF